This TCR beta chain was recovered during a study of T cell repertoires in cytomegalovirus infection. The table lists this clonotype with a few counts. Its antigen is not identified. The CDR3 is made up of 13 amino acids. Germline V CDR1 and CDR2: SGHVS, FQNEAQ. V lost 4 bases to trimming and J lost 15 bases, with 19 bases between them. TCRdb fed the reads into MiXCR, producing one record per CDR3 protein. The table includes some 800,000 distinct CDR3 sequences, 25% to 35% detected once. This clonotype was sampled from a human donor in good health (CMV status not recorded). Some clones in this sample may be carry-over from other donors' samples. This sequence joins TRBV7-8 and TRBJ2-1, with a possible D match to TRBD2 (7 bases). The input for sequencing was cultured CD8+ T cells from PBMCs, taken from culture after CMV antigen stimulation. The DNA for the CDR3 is TGTGCCAGCAGCTGGAAGTGGGGGGGCTTGGGGTTCTTC. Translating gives CASSWKWGGLGFF.